These 14 T cell receptor beta chains were all obtained from the same sample, sequenced in a study of T cell repertoires in cytomegalovirus infection. No cognate antigen is known for these TCRs. TCRdb reanalysed the reads using MiXCR and keeps one entry per CDR3 protein. The top ten hold under 15% of the sample, which has around 770,000 distinct CDR3 sequences, 25% to 30% seen once. The sequences come from cultured CD8+ T cells from PBMCs, collected from culture after CMV antigen stimulation. Receptor source: a human donor in good health (CMV status not recorded). Some clones in this sample may be carry-over from other donors' samples.

This clonotype was picked up a small number of times. The J gene is TRBJ2-7, the V gene TRBV11-2; 10 bases line up with TRBD1. J was trimmed by 1 base and V by 5 bases; bases with no gene match: 8. The CDR3 is 16 amino acids. In germline, CDR1 is SGHAT, CDR2 FQNNGV. CDR3 DNA: TGTGCCAGCAGCACCCCCGGGACAGGGGCGTCCTACGAGCAGTACTTC. This sequence encodes CASSTPGTGASYEQYF.

This clonotype has only a few counts. The J gene is TRBJ2-5, the V gene TRBV10-2, with D uncertain. This CDR3 comprises 15 residues. Germline CDR1 WSHSY, CDR2 SAAADI. The ends were cut back, 6 bases at V and 7 bases at J, with 21 bases in the middle. The CDR3 sequence is CASRGSLVDPGTQYF. The CDR3 bases are TGCGCCAGCAGGGGATCCCTAGTCGACCCCGGGACCCAGTACTTC.

The gene calls are TRBV13 and TRBJ2-4, with 10 bases aligning to TRBD2. This CDR3 region has 15 residues. V dropped 5 bases and J dropped 6; count of bases not matched to a gene: 7. The germline V gene has CDR1 PRHDT and CDR2 FYEKMQ (reference sequence). Here the CDR3 DNA reads TGTGCCAGCAGCCCGAGCGGGGGGGGGCGAAACATTCAGTACTTC. This codes for CASSPSGGGRNIQYF.

Comments on this clonotype: At one of its ends the junction is not consistent with the germline gene, which may arise from a read error. This chain connects TRBV7-6 to TRBJ2-3; either TRBD1 or TRBD2 may supply D (5 bases each). Germline V gives CDR1 SGHVS, CDR2 FNYEAQ. This CDR3 spans 14 amino acids. The chain's CDR3 is CASSLGGSTDMQYF. In DNA form, the CDR3 reads TGTGCCAGCAGCTTAGGGGGGTCCACAGATATGCAGTATTTT.

The table lists this clonotype with a few counts. The rearrangement links TRBV9 to TRBJ1-1; D not certain. The V end lost 0 bases, the J end lost 2 bases, and 5 bases lay between the germline ends. Germline values: CDR1 SGDLS, CDR2 YYNGEE. This CDR3 spans 13 amino acids. CDR3 coding DNA: TGTGCCAGCAGCGTAGAACGAAACACTGAAGCTTTCTTT. Translated: CASSVERNTEAFF.

The CDR3 sequence: CASSLRVWGKEMNEQFF. CDR3 nucleotide sequence: TGTGCCAGCAGCTTACGGGTTTGGGGCAAAGAAATGAATGAGCAGTTCTTC. The rearrangement uses TRBV7-4 and TRBJ2-1, with a possible D match to TRBD1 (5 bases). The CDR3 length is 17 residues. V gave up 2 bases and J gave up 7 bases, with 21 bases separating them. CDR1 and CDR2 from the germline V gene are SGHVT and SQSDAQ.

This clonotype showed up just a few times. The chain uses TRBV7-9 and TRBJ1-2; no clear D gene. The ends were cut back, 5 bases at V and 3 bases at J, with 10 bases in the middle. The CDR3 has 13 residues. Germline V gene sequence: CDR1 SEHNR, CDR2 FQNEAQ (reference sequence). As DNA, the CDR3 is TGTGCCAGCAGCCGAGACACTCACTATGGCTACACCTTC. Translated, it gives CASSRDTHYGYTF.

The rearrangement links TRBV13 to TRBJ2-5, with 9 bases matching TRBD1. The germline V gene has CDR1 PRHDT and CDR2 FYEKMQ (reference sequence). This CDR3 is built from 16 residues. V was clipped by 1 base and J by 1 base; unmatched bases: 4. As DNA, the CDR3 is TGTGCCAGCAGCTTAGCGGAGACAGGGGGCCAAGAGACCCAGTACTTC. This sequence encodes CASSLAETGGQETQYF.

The chain employs TRBV12-3 or TRBV12-4 and TRBJ2-1; 9 bases map to TRBD2. The CDR3 sequence is 17 residues long. Trimming at V came to 5 bases and at J to 7 bases, leaving 15 bases not matched to a gene. The CDR3 protein is CASSPVGRGGLLNEQFF. CDR3 DNA sequence: TGTGCCAGCAGTCCCGTGGGGCGGGGGGGCTTATTAAATGAGCAGTTCTTC.

V is TRBV4-3 and J is TRBJ2-1; D unresolved. The ends were cut back, 4 bases at V and 7 bases at J, with 14 bases in the middle. CDR1 and CDR2 (germline): LGHNA, YSLEER. The CDR3 has 14 amino acids. The CDR3 protein is CASSPVPLANEQFF. CDR3 nucleotide sequence: TGCGCCAGCAGCCCCGTCCCCCTCGCGAATGAGCAGTTCTTC.

This clonotype came up once. V gene TRBV13 combines with J gene TRBJ1-5; D unresolved. Trimming pared 5 bases from V and 7 bases from J, leaving 12 bases between. The CDR3 covers 13 residues. Germline CDR1 PRHDT, CDR2 FYEKMQ (reference sequence). In DNA, the CDR3 is TGTGCCAGCAGCAAGGGAAATGACCAGCCCCAGCATTTT. Protein sequence: CASSKGNDQPQHF.

A few counts support this clonotype. The rearrangement uses TRBV7-9 and TRBJ1-1, with TRBD1 as a possible D gene (5 bases). This CDR3 contains 14 residues. Germline lookup yields CDR1 SEHNR and CDR2 FQNEAQ (reference sequence). V gave up 7 bases and J gave up 0 bases, with 12 bases separating them. The CDR3 nucleotides are TGTGCCAGCAACCCGACAGCCATGAACACTGAAGCTTTCTTT. It codes for CASNPTAMNTEAFF.

This clonotype has at least ten counts. V is TRBV7-2 and J is TRBJ2-1; 9 bases are a match to TRBD1. Germline V lookup: CDR1 SGHTA, CDR2 FQGNSA. The CDR3 is 17 residues long. Trimming at V came to 1 base and at J to 8 bases, leaving 12 bases not matched to a gene. The CDR3 DNA is TGTGCCAGCAGCTTAGAACAGGGGGCGGTAGTTCAGGATGAGCAGTTCTTC. This encodes CASSLEQGAVVQDEQFF.

This clonotype was counted only a few times. The chain couples TRBV7-9 to TRBJ2-6, with 7 bases that match TRBD1. CDR3 length equals 15 residues. Germline values: CDR1 SEHNR, CDR2 FQNEAQ (reference sequence). V shed 5 bases, J shed 2 bases, and the junction held 3 bases outside the gene matches. DNA for the CDR3: TGTGCCAGCAGCCGTCAGGGGGCTGGGGCCAACGTCCTGACTTTC. Its protein product is CASSRQGAGANVLTF.